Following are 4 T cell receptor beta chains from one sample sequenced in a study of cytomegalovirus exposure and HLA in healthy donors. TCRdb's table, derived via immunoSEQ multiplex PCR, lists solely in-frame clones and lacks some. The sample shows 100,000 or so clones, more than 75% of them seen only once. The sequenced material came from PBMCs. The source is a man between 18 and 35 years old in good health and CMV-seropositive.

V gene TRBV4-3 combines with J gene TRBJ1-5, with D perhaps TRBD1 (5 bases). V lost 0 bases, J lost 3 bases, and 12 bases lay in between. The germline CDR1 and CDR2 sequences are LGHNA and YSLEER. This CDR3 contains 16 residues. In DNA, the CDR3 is TGCGCCAGCAGCCAAGATCCAGGGAATTACAATCAGCCCCAGCATTTT. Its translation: CASSQDPGNYNQPQHF.

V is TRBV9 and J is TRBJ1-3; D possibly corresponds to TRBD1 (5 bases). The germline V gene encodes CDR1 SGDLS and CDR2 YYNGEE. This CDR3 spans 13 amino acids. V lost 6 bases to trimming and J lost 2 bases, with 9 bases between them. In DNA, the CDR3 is TGTGCCAGCACCGGGACTACTGGAAACACCATATATTTT. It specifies CASTGTTGNTIYF.

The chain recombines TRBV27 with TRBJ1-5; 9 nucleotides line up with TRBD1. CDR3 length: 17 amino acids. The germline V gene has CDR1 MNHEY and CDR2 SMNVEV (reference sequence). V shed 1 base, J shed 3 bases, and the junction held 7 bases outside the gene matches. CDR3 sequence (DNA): TGTGCCAGCAGTTTATATCCGGGACAGGGTATCAATCAGCCCCAGCATTTT. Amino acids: CASSLYPGQGINQPQHF.

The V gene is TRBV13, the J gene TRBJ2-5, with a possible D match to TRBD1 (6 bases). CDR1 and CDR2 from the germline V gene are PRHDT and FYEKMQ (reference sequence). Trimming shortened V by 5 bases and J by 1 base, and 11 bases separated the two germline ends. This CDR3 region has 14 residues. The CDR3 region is CASSPQGPQETQYF. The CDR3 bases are TGTGCCAGCAGCCCCCAGGGGCCCCAAGAGACCCAGTACTTC. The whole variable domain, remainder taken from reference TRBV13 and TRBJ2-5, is AAGVIQSPRHLIKEKRETATLKCYPIPRHDTVYWYQQGPGQDPQFLISFYEKMQSDKGSIPDRFSAQQFSDYHSELNMSSLELGDSALYFCASSPQGPQETQYFGPGTRLLVL.